This TCR beta chain is drawn from a study of T-cell reconstitution after alpha-beta-depleted transplantation in children. This clonotype was observed many times. Its antigen is still unknown. The library targeted TCRbeta and was prepared with unique molecular identifiers. Using its own MiXCR run on the PCR reads, TCRdb lists one record per CDR3 protein. The table records more than 200,000 distinct CDR3 sequences, under 30% of them present only once. Study-level points and caveats: Where alpha-beta T cells came from about two months after transplant was reportedly several hundred expanded graft clones. Newly made T cells mostly supplied T-cell counts and diversity one year after transplant. From surviving recipient T cells and thymic progenitors came the high day-60 TCRbeta diversity observed in some patients.

Germline assignment: CDR1 SGHDN and CDR2 FVKESK. The CDR3 is made up of 14 amino acids. V was shortened by 4 bases and J by 8 bases, with 17 bases between the two germline ends. The rearrangement joins TRBV14 to TRBJ1-2; D is possibly TRBD1 (5 bases). The TCR was taken from a girl aged 2 to 10 with Fanconi anemia, due to receive a stem cell transplant. This sample comprised PBMCs, obtained before TCRalphabeta/CD19-depleted stem cell transplant. CDR3 in amino acids: CASSRGLPTGGYTF. The CDR3 bases are TGTGCCAGCAGCCGGGGACTCCCGACGGGGGGCTACACCTTC. The variable domain in full, completed from reference TRBV14 and TRBJ1-2, reads EAGVTQFPSHSVIEKGQTVTLRCDPISGHDNLYWYRRVMGKEIKFLLHFVKESKQDESGMPNNRFLAERTGGTYSTLKVQPAELEDSGVYFCASSRGLPTGGYTFGSGTRLTVV.